Included here is one T cell receptor beta chain sequence, with context. Semi-nested PCR with Nested Universal Primer A followed constant-region reverse priming of full-length variable regions. Using its own MiXCR run on the 5' RACE reads, TCRdb lists one record per CDR3 protein. The data show approximately 58,000 distinct CDR3 sequences, with about 26% seen just once and 2% to 2.5% held by the top ten. Trimming took off 0 bases at V and 5 bases at J, with 9 bases between the two ends. The CDR3 is 14 residues long. The sorted Tregs were CD4+CD25+CD127-/low cells. Sequenced: tumor-infiltrating Tregs sorted from the breast tumor. The J gene is TRBJ1-5, the V gene TRBV5-3; D is uncertain. TRBV5-3 has ORF status, its function being uncertain. The TCR originated in a female donor with breast cancer. CDR3 sequence reads: CARSLASSDQPQHF. CDR3 coding DNA: TGTGCCAGAAGCTTGGCCAGCTCAGATCAGCCCCAGCATTTT.